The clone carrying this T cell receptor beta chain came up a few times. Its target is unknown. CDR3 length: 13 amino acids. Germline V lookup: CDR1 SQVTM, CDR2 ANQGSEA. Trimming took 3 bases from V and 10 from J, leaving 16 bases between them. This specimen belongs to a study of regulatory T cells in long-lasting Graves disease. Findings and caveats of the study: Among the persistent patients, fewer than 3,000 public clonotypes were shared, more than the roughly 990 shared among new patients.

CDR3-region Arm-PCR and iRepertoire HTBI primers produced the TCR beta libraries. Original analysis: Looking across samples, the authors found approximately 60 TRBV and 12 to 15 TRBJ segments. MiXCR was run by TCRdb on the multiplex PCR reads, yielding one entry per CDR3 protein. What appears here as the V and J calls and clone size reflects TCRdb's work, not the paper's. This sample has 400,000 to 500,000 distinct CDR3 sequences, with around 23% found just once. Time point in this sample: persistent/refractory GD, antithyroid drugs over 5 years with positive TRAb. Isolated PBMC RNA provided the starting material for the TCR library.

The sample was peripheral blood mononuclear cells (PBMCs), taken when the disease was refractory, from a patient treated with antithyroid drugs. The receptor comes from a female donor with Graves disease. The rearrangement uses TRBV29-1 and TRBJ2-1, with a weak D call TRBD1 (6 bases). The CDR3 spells CSVDTVWGREQFF. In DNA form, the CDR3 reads TGCAGCGTTGATACGGTCTGGGGGCGGGAGCAGTTCTTC.